The 14 T cell receptor beta chains in this list originate from one sample, sequenced in a study of blood T cell repertoires in COVID-19. Repertoires were generated with immunoSEQ multiplex PCR, while TCRdb's copy carries only in-frame clones and drops some. The table includes under 200,000 clones, approximately 87% detected once. The specimen sequenced was peripheral blood. These receptors were taken from a woman aged 65 to 85 with COVID-19, enrolled during active disease.

Only a few counts were recorded for this clone. The chain uses TRBV7-2 and TRBJ2-1, with a tentative D call TRBD2 (6 bases). Deletions cut 1 base from V and 5 bases from J, with 18 bases between. Germline values: CDR1 SGHTA, CDR2 FQGNSA. The CDR3 runs 17 residues. The CDR3 spells CASSLVATGLLNNEQFF. In DNA, the CDR3 is TGTGCCAGCAGCTTAGTAGCCACGGGACTGCTTAACAATGAGCAGTTCTTC.

This chain connects TRBV20-1 to TRBJ1-5; D unresolved. This CDR3 is 16 amino acids long. CDR1 is DFQATT and CDR2 is SNEGSKA in the germline V gene (reference sequence). The V gene lost 3 bases and the J gene lost 0 bases, with 15 bases spanning the gap. The CDR3 region has the DNA TGCAGTGCTAGTAGTCGGAGTTCTTATAGCAATCAGCCCCAGCATTTT. It is translated as CSASSRSSYSNQPQHF.

This chain uses TRBV6-5 with TRBJ1-1, with a possible D match to TRBD1 (5 bases). The CDR3 is made up of 15 amino acids. V was shortened by 5 bases and J by 3 bases, with 16 bases between the two germline ends. The germline V gene encodes CDR1 MNHEY and CDR2 SVGAGI. CDR3 sequence reads: CASSLEEGRDTEAFF. In nucleotides, the CDR3 is TGTGCCAGCAGTCTCGAGGAGGGGAGGGACACTGAAGCTTTCTTT.

V and J are TRBV2 and TRBJ1-5; D gene ambiguous. This CDR3 comprises 13 residues. CDR1 SNHLY and CDR2 FYNNEI come from the germline V gene. V lost 3 bases and J lost 6, with 9 bases in between. CDR3 protein: CASSELSTQPQHF. The CDR3 DNA sequence: TGTGCCAGCAGTGAGCTGAGTACTCAGCCCCAGCATTTT.

V gene TRBV28 combines with J gene TRBJ1-5; D is undetermined. V was shortened by 2 bases and J by 5 bases, with 10 bases between the two germline ends. This CDR3 has 14 residues. Germline CDR1 MDHEN, CDR2 SYDVKM. The CDR3 bases are TGTGCCAGCAGTTTAGAGGCAGATTATCAGCCCCAGCATTTT. It codes for CASSLEADYQPQHF.

This sequence joins TRBV11-3 and TRBJ2-1; TRBD2 aligns across 11 bases. The CDR3 length is 18 residues. The V and J ends lost 1 base and 6 bases, in that order; junction bases with no gene match: 11. Germline V gene lookup returns CDR1 SGHNT and CDR2 YENEEA. The chain's CDR3 is CASSLGSGSGGAFNEQFF. The CDR3 DNA reads TGTGCCAGCAGCTTAGGTTCGGGTAGCGGGGGGGCCTTCAATGAGCAGTTCTTC.

The gene calls are TRBV5-6 and TRBJ2-1; 8 bases are shared with TRBD2. Germline CDR1 and CDR2: SGHDT and YYEEEE. V trimming: 3 bases; J trimming: 8 bases; junction bases outside the gene matches: 10. This CDR3 has 15 amino acids. The CDR3 coding sequence is TGTGCCAGCAGCTCCCCGTCCGGACTAGCAGATGAGCAGTTCTTC. It translates to CASSSPSGLADEQFF.

The chain carries TRBV10-1 and TRBJ1-4; possibly TRBD1 for D (6 bases). Trimming took 3 bases from V and 10 from J, leaving 18 bases between them. Germline V gene sequence: CDR1 WNHNN, CDR2 SYGVQD (reference sequence). This CDR3 spans 15 amino acids. CDR3 nucleotide sequence: TGCGCCAGCAGTGACGGGGGGCCGGGCGGGACAAAACTGTTTTTT. The encoded protein is CASSDGGPGGTKLFF.

The chain recombines TRBV7-2 with TRBJ2-1, with 13 bases matching TRBD2. V shed 5 bases, J shed 10 bases, and the junction held 8 bases outside the gene matches. The CDR3 sequence is 15 residues long. Germline lookup yields CDR1 SGHTA and CDR2 FQGNSA. The CDR3 here is CASSRTSGGLREQFF. The CDR3 nucleotides read TGTGCCAGCAGCCGGACTAGCGGGGGTTTAAGGGAGCAGTTCTTC.

The chain has TRBV5-3 and TRBJ2-4, with 7 bases fitting TRBD1. TRBV5-3 is sorted into the ORF group, with uncertain function. The V segment lost 5 bases and the J segment 4 bases; nucleotides outside the gene matches: 12. The CDR3 is made up of 16 amino acids. CDR3 residues: CARREPYRGAKNIQYF. In DNA form, the CDR3 reads TGTGCCAGAAGGGAACCCTACAGGGGTGCAAAAAACATTCAGTACTTC.

In its sample, this clone was seen once. The rearrangement uses TRBV18 and TRBJ1-3, with 8 bases aligning to TRBD1. Germline V gene data show CDR1 as KGHSH and CDR2 as LQKENI. CDR3 length equals 15 residues. V was clipped by 3 bases and J by 4 bases; unmatched bases: 5. The CDR3 region is CASSPWTGRGNTIYF. The CDR3 coding sequence is TGTGCCAGCTCACCGTGGACAGGGCGGGGAAACACCATATATTTT. The full variable domain, completed using reference TRBV18 and TRBJ1-3, is NAGVMQNPRHLVRRRGQEARLRCSPMKGHSHVYWYRQLPEEGLKFMVYLQKENIIDESGMPKERFSAEFPKEGPSILRIQQVVRGDSAAYFCASSPWTGRGNTIYFGEGSWLTVV.

The chain couples TRBV18 to TRBJ2-5; D perhaps matches TRBD2 (5 bases). The CDR3 is made up of 14 amino acids. Germline loops: CDR1 KGHSH, CDR2 LQKENI. The V gene lost 2 bases and the J gene lost 4 bases, with 11 bases spanning the gap. As DNA, the CDR3 is TGTGCCAGCTCACCATTGAGGGCCCTAGAGACCCAGTACTTC. Translating gives CASSPLRALETQYF.

CDR3 bases: TGTTACAGATCCGCGAACACCGGGGAGCTGTTTTTT. It translates to CYRSANTGELFF. This rearrangement joins TRBV30 to TRBJ2-2; no definite D call. Germline assignment: CDR1 GTSNPN and CDR2 SVGIG (reference sequence). The CDR3 is 12 residues long. Supplemented by reference TRBV30 and TRBJ2-2, the full variable domain reads SQTIHQWPATLVQPVGSPLSLECTVEGTSNPNLYWYRQAAGRGLQLLFYSVGIGQISSEVPQNLSASRPQDRQFILSSKKLLLSDSGFYLCYRSANTGELFFGEGSRLTVL.

This chain connects TRBV6-5 to TRBJ2-7; TRBD1 agrees at 9 bases. Trimming cost V 5 bases and J 3 bases; bases outside gene matches: 8. Germline CDR1 MNHEY, CDR2 SVGAGI. CDR3 length: 15 residues. CDR3 bases: TGTGCCAGCAGTCAACGGGGACAGGGTGTCTACGAGCAGTACTTC. This encodes CASSQRGQGVYEQYF.